Listed below are T cell receptor beta chains from one sample, sequenced in a study of blood T cell repertoires in COVID-19. The method was immunoSEQ multiplex PCR; TCRdb's version includes in-frame clones alone and lacks a portion of them. This sample has 200,000 to 250,000 clones, with around 90% found just once. Sequenced sample: peripheral blood. These TCRs come from a man aged 25-40 years with COVID-19, enrolled during active disease. Both conserved end residues are part of each CDR3. The order of the fields is clone size, J gene, V gene, D gene, CDR3 protein, CDR3 DNA. A D gene is named only where the DNA matches it firmly. Clone size appears in some rows only: once, few, many, or a class for an expanded clone.

size: .; J: TRBJ1-2; V: TRBV28; D: .; CDR3: CASSRLNSYGYTF; DNA: TGTGCCAGCAGTCGGCTAAACAGCTATGGCTACACCTTC
size: .; J: TRBJ1-2; V: TRBV6-2/TRBV6-3; D: TRBD1; CDR3: CASSRQGANYGYTF; DNA: TGTGCCAGCAGTCGACAGGGGGCTAATTATGGCTACACCTTC
size: .; J: TRBJ2-5; V: TRBV9; D: .; CDR3: CASSVMGATPQETQYF; DNA: TGTGCCAGCAGCGTTATGGGCGCGACACCCCAAGAGACCCAGTACTTC
size: .; J: TRBJ1-3; V: TRBV7-3; D: TRBD1; CDR3: CASSSQGAPGNTIYF; DNA: TGTGCCAGCAGCTCACAGGGGGCGCCTGGAAACACCATATATTTT
size: .; J: TRBJ1-6; V: TRBV19; D: .; CDR3: CASTFGGSYNSPLHF; DNA: TGTGCCAGTACCTTCGGTGGGAGCTATAATTCACCCCTCCACTTT
size: once; J: TRBJ1-6; V: TRBV18; D: .; CDR3: CASSPPGDFDSPLHF; DNA: TGTGCCAGCTCACCACCCGGTGACTTCGATTCACCCCTCCACTTT
size: .; J: TRBJ2-7; V: TRBV14; D: TRBD2; CDR3: CASSQGTSGTYEQYF; DNA: TGTGCCAGCAGCCAAGGGACTAGCGGAACCTACGAGCAGTACTTC
size: .; J: TRBJ2-7; V: TRBV2; D: TRBD1; CDR3: CASRGDRGLPYEQYF; DNA: TGTGCCAGCAGGGGGGACAGGGGGCTTCCCTACGAGCAGTACTTC
size: .; J: TRBJ1-5; V: TRBV29-1; D: .; CDR3: CSVEEGRGQPQHF; DNA: TGCAGCGTTGAAGAAGGGCGGGGTCAGCCCCAGCATTTT
size: .; J: TRBJ1-5; V: TRBV18; D: TRBD1; CDR3: CASSPDRGQVQPQHF; DNA: TGTGCCAGCTCACCAGACAGGGGGCAGGTTCAGCCCCAGCATTTT
size: .; J: TRBJ1-1; V: TRBV28; D: .; CDR3: CASSLPGGMNTEAFF; DNA: TGTGCCAGCAGCTTGCCGGGGGGGATGAACACTGAAGCTTTCTTT
size: .; J: TRBJ2-7; V: TRBV6-1; D: .; CDR3: CASSEGGFGYEQYF; DNA: TGTGCCAGCAGTGAAGGCGGCTTCGGCTACGAGCAGTACTTC
size: .; J: TRBJ1-4; V: TRBV3-1/TRBV3-2; D: .; CDR3: CASSSKRGGLPTNEKLFF; DNA: TGTGCCAGCAGCTCAAAACGGGGAGGACTTCCAACTAATGAAAAACTGTTTTTT
size: few; J: TRBJ1-1; V: TRBV6-2/TRBV6-3; D: .; CDR3: CASSPITYGAFF; DNA: TGTGCCAGCAGTCCAATAACCTACGGAGCTTTCTTT
size: .; J: TRBJ1-1; V: TRBV28; D: .; CDR3: CASSFSFGNTEAFF; DNA: TGTGCCAGCAGTTTTAGTTTTGGGAACACTGAAGCTTTCTTT